Shown below are 26 T cell receptor beta chains from a single sample sequenced in a study of Ad26.COV2.S vaccination and SARS-CoV-2 variants. Treatment meaning: about 20 received Ad26.COV2.S at low or high dose, single or two shots; roughly 5 received placebo; per-sample allocation not given. Sampling took place 63 days after the first vaccine or placebo injection. Here immunoSEQ multiplex PCR was the method, and the copy in TCRdb shows in-frame clones only, minus some. Of around 300,000 clones in the sample, approximately 87% were seen once. The sequencing used peripheral blood, collected in a trial of Ad26.COV2.S vaccine versus placebo. These receptors were taken from a person between 18 and 65 years old who received the Ad26.COV2.S COVID-19 vaccine or a placebo.

The gene calls are TRBV2 and TRBJ2-3, with a tentative D call TRBD2 (6 bases). Germline loops: CDR1 SNHLY, CDR2 FYNNEI. The germline V and J ends were trimmed by 6 bases and 7 bases, with 8 bases remaining between them. The CDR3 loop spans 11 amino acids. The CDR3 region is CASREGYTQYF. In DNA form, the CDR3 reads TGTGCCAGCAGGGAGGGGTATACGCAGTATTTT.

J is TRBJ2-3 and V is TRBV7-2; D gene unclear. This CDR3 is built from 13 residues. Germline V gives CDR1 SGHTA, CDR2 FQGNSA. Trimming removed 3 bases from V and 1 base from J, with 5 bases in between. For the CDR3, the DNA is TGTGCCAGCAGCTTCAGCCGCACAGATACGCAGTATTTT. This encodes CASSFSRTDTQYF. The full variable domain, rest sourced from reference TRBV7-2 and TRBJ2-3, is GAGVSQSPSNKVTEKGKDVELRCDPISGHTALYWYRQSLGQGLEFLIYFQGNSAPDKSGLPSDRFSAERTGGSVSTLTIQRTQQEDSAVYLCASSFSRTDTQYFGPGTRLTVL.

As to this clone: This sample includes further DNA sequences coding for the same CDR3. V gene TRBV5-1 combines with J gene TRBJ1-1; the D gene is possibly TRBD1 (5 bases). Germline lookup yields CDR1 SGHRS and CDR2 YFSETQ. There are 14 residues in the CDR3. Trimming took off 4 bases at V and 0 bases at J, with 10 bases between the two ends. CDR3 region: CASSLGGLNTEAFF. Written as DNA, the CDR3 is TGCGCCAGCAGCCTTGGGGGATTGAACACTGAAGCTTTCTTT.

V is TRBV6-5 and J is TRBJ2-1, with a tentative D call TRBD2 (6 bases). V was clipped by 2 bases and J by 7 bases, with 15 bases between them. CDR3 length: 15 amino acids. Germline assignment: CDR1 MNHEY and CDR2 SVGAGI. The CDR3 nucleotides read TGTGCCAGCAGTTACATTGGGGGAGGTCGAAATGAGCAGTTCTTC. Translation gives CASSYIGGGRNEQFF.

The chain uses TRBV6-1 and TRBJ1-6, with D unclear. V lost 0 bases and J 5 bases, leaving 8 bases between the germline ends. The CDR3 has 15 amino acids. Germline values: CDR1 MNHNS, CDR2 SASEGT. The CDR3 region has the DNA TGTGCCAGCAGTGAAGCAGGCCCCGATAATTCACCCCTCCACTTT. It yields the protein CASSEAGPDNSPLHF.

This chain links TRBV7-2 with TRBJ2-1; D is perhaps TRBD1 or TRBD2 (5 bases each). Germline assignment: CDR1 SGHTA and CDR2 FQGNSA. V was cut by 4 bases and J by 16 bases, with 26 bases left in between. The CDR3 spans 15 residues. Here the CDR3 DNA reads TGTGCCAGCAGCTCCGACCCGGGACGCCAAATGAGGGAATTCTTC. This encodes CASSSDPGRQMREFF.

In the case of this clone: This sample includes further DNA sequences coding for the same CDR3. The V call is TRBV18, the J call TRBJ2-5, with 7 bases that match TRBD1. The CDR3 sequence is 13 residues long. Germline CDR1 and CDR2: KGHSH and LQKENI. J lost 3 bases, V lost 3 bases, and 1 base had no gene match. CDR3 sequence: CASSPGQEETQYF. The CDR3 DNA follows: TGTGCCAGCTCACCCGGACAGGAAGAGACCCAGTACTTC.

The chain uses TRBV7-2 and TRBJ2-3, with 10 positions matching TRBD1. The junction had 2 bases not matched to a gene; V was cut back by 1 base and J by 1 base. In germline, CDR1 is SGHTA, CDR2 FQGNSA. The CDR3 has 16 amino acids. This chain's CDR3 is CASSLVGTGGTDTQYF. CDR3 DNA: TGTGCCAGCAGCTTAGTGGGGACAGGGGGCACAGATACGCAGTATTTT.

The CDR3, as DNA: TGTGCCAGCAGCTTCCGACAGGATCGGTTCTTC. As protein: CASSFRQDRFF. V and J are TRBV5-6 and TRBJ2-1; tentative D call: TRBD1 (6 bases). V was cut by 2 bases and J by 15 bases, with 12 bases left in between. From germline, CDR1 is SGHDT and CDR2 YYEEEE. The CDR3 runs to 11 residues.

The chain recombines TRBV4-1 with TRBJ2-5, with D perhaps matching TRBD1 (5 bases). Per the germline V gene, CDR1 is MGHRA and CDR2 is YSYEKL. There are 15 residues in the CDR3. Deletions cut 3 bases from V and 1 base from J, with 12 bases between. CDR3 sequence (DNA): TGCGCCAGCAGCCAGGCAATACAGGTCCAAGAGACCCAGTACTTC. This translates into CASSQAIQVQETQYF.

This clone was detected only once. One end of the junction varies from germline; a read error may be responsible. The J gene is TRBJ1-6, the V gene TRBV5-6; D possibly corresponds to TRBD1 (6 bases). This CDR3 has 13 amino acids. Germline V gives CDR1 SGHDT, CDR2 YYEEEE. CDR3 nucleotides: TGTGCCAGCAGCTTGCTTCCTATCGGACAGCCGCGTTTT. Residues: CASSLLPIGQPRF.

This sequence joins TRBV7-9 and TRBJ1-6; TRBD1 might be the D (5 bases). Looked up from germline, CDR1 is SEHNR and CDR2 is FQNEAQ (reference sequence). V was shortened by 2 bases and J by 9 bases, with 17 bases between the two germline ends. This CDR3 comprises 16 residues. CDR3 DNA sequence: TGTGCCAGCAGCTTACCATTACGGGCAGGGATTTCACCCCTCCACTTT. Residues: CASSLPLRAGISPLHF.

The chain recombines TRBV7-9 with TRBJ1-6; D uncertain. The CDR3 loop spans 17 amino acids. Trimming pared 5 bases from V and 7 bases from J, leaving 21 bases between. The germline V gene encodes CDR1 SEHNR and CDR2 FQNEAQ (reference sequence). Written as DNA, the CDR3 is TGTGCCAGCAGCCAATGGGGAAGGGCCCAGACCAATTCACCCCTCCACTTT. It codes for CASSQWGRAQTNSPLHF.

The chain is built from TRBV5-6 and TRBJ1-2, with 9 bases lining up with TRBD1. After removal of 1 base from V and 8 bases from J, the junction contained 3 bases not matched to a gene. The CDR3 spans 13 residues. In germline, CDR1 is SGHDT, CDR2 YYEEEE. This chain's CDR3 is CASSLTGGGGYTF. In nucleotides, the CDR3 is TGTGCCAGCAGCTTGACAGGGGGCGGCGGCTACACCTTC.

The V call is TRBV5-6, the J call TRBJ1-4, with TRBD1 matching over 8 bases. CDR3 length: 14 residues. The V segment lost 5 bases and the J segment 8 bases; nucleotides outside the gene matches: 8. Germline loops: CDR1 SGHDT, CDR2 YYEEEE. Written as DNA, the CDR3 is TGTGCCAGCAGTCCCGCAGGGGGCGAGGAAAAACTGTTTTTT. This codes for CASSPAGGEEKLFF.

This chain joins TRBV6-2 or TRBV6-3 and TRBJ2-7; 8 bases match TRBD1. This CDR3 spans 15 amino acids. The J segment lost 6 bases and the V segment lost 5 bases, leaving 12 bases of the junction unmatched. Germline V gives CDR1 MNHEY, CDR2 SVGEGT. The CDR3 DNA reads as TGTGCCAGCAGTACGGGTTCCGGGACAGGAGGCGAGCAGTACTTC. This codes for CASSTGSGTGGEQYF.

This clone has more than one count but fewer than ten. This chain links TRBV27 with TRBJ2-1, with 10 bases matching TRBD2. Germline CDR1 is MNHEY and CDR2 is SMNVEV (reference sequence). J gave up 8 bases and V 5 bases, and 6 bases lay outside the gene matches. The CDR3 length is 14 residues. CDR3 in amino acids: CASSLSGRIHEQFF. Written as DNA, the CDR3 is TGTGCCAGCAGTCTTAGCGGGAGGATCCATGAGCAGTTCTTC.

Comments on this clone: This specimen includes other DNA sequences encoding the same CDR3. This chain joins TRBV19 and TRBJ1-2; D call uncertain. The CDR3 covers 12 residues. Trimming took off 3 bases at V and 4 bases at J, with 6 bases between the two ends. Germline V lookup: CDR1 LNHDA, CDR2 SQIVND (reference sequence). CDR3 region: CASSIPGYGYTF. In DNA form, the CDR3 reads TGTGCCAGTAGTATTCCAGGCTATGGCTACACCTTC.

V gene TRBV6-2 or TRBV6-3 combines with J gene TRBJ2-7; 8 bases are a match to TRBD1. The CDR3 contains 14 residues. Germline V CDR1 and CDR2: MNHEY, SVGEGT. The V segment lost 4 bases and the J segment 5 bases; nucleotides outside the gene matches: 7. The CDR3 sequence: CASSSQGARDEQYF. The CDR3 DNA follows: TGTGCCAGCAGTTCCCAGGGGGCGCGAGACGAGCAGTACTTC.

The V call is TRBV3-1 (or the pseudogene TRBV3-2), the J call TRBJ2-2; D is perhaps TRBD2 (5 bases). V gave up 0 bases and J gave up 3 bases, with 8 bases separating them. The CDR3 has 15 amino acids. Germline V gene sequence: CDR1 LGHDT, CDR2 YNNKEL (reference sequence). The CDR3 is CASSQDDYYTGELFF. CDR3 nucleotides: TGTGCCAGCAGCCAAGATGACTACTACACCGGGGAGCTGTTTTTT.

The rearrangement joins TRBV12-3 or TRBV12-4 to TRBJ2-1; TRBD2 is a possible D gene (6 bases). V was cut by 1 base and J by 10 bases, with 8 bases left in between. The CDR3 extends over 12 amino acids. CDR3 region: CASSLGGNEQFF. DNA for the CDR3: TGTGCCAGCAGTTTAGGCGGGAACGAGCAGTTCTTC.

The chain is built from TRBV18 and TRBJ1-1, with D hard to call. V gave up 2 bases and J gave up 3 bases, with 7 bases separating them. The CDR3 runs 13 residues. Germline V CDR1 and CDR2: KGHSH, LQKENI. The CDR3 region is CASSPVADTEAFF. CDR3 in DNA: TGTGCCAGCTCACCAGTGGCCGACACTGAAGCTTTCTTT.

For the CDR3, the DNA is TGTGCCAGCAGTGATCAACTGAGGACAGGGAGAGGGTATCAGCCCCAGCATTTT. This gives the protein CASSDQLRTGRGYQPQHF. This chain uses TRBV6-2 or TRBV6-3 with TRBJ1-5; TRBD1 matches 8 bases. The CDR3 extends over 18 amino acids. Germline assignment: CDR1 MNHEY and CDR2 SVGEGT. V trimming: 5 bases; J trimming: 5 bases; junction bases outside the gene matches: 17.

This clone was detected only once. The V gene is TRBV27, the J gene TRBJ1-2, with 7 nucleotides matching TRBD1. CDR1 MNHEY and CDR2 SMNVEV come from the germline V gene (reference sequence). With 2 bases clipped from V and 4 bases from J, the junction kept 7 bases outside the gene matches. CDR3 length equals 15 residues. The CDR3 DNA is TGTGCCAGCAGTTTAGTTCGGGACAGAGCCTATGGCTACACCTTC. Encoded protein: CASSLVRDRAYGYTF.

In the case of this clone: Distinct nucleotide sequences in the sample also encode this CDR3. The CDR3 loop reads CASSPGQEETQYF. Written as DNA, the CDR3 is TGTGCCAGCTCACCAGGACAGGAGGAGACCCAGTACTTC. The chain uses TRBV18 and TRBJ2-5, with 7 bases identical to TRBD1. CDR1 is KGHSH, CDR2 LQKENI, per germline. V shed 2 bases, J shed 5 bases, and the junction held 2 bases outside the gene matches. The CDR3 is 13 amino acids.

V gene TRBV18 combines with J gene TRBJ2-7; TRBD1 matches at 8 bases. Germline V CDR1 and CDR2: KGHSH, LQKENI. J was trimmed by 9 bases and V by 3 bases; bases with no gene match: 16. This CDR3 contains 16 residues. CDR3 in amino acids: CASSPTEDRVKMGQYV. CDR3 nucleotides: TGTGCCAGCTCACCGACAGAGGACAGGGTGAAAATGGGGCAGTACGTC.